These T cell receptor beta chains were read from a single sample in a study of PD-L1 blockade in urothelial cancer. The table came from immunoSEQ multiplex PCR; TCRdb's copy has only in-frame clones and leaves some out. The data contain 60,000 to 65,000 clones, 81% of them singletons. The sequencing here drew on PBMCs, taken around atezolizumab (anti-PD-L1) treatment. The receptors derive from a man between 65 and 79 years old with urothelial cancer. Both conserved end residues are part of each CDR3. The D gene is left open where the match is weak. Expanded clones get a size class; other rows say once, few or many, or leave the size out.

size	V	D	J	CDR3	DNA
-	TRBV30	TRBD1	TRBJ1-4	CAWNLNPGQGYEKLFF	TGTGCCTGGAACCTTAACCCGGGACAGGGATATGAAAAACTGTTTTTT
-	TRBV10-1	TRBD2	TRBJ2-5	CASSSSGIETQYF	TGCGCCAGCAGCTCTAGCGGGATAGAGACCCAGTACTTC
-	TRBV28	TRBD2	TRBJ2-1	CASSSSGTYNEQFF	TGTGCCAGCAGTTCCAGCGGGACCTACAATGAGCAGTTCTTC
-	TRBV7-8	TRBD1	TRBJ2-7	CASSLIGTGAYEQYF	TGTGCCAGCAGCTTAATAGGGACAGGGGCCTACGAGCAGTACTTC
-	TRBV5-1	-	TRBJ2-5	CASSPDLGEETQYF	TGCGCCAGCAGCCCCGATCTAGGGGAAGAGACCCAGTACTTC
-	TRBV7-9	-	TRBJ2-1	CASSPNRAEQFF	TGTGCCAGCAGCCCAAACAGAGCTGAGCAGTTCTTC
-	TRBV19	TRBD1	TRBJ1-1	CASSKTGGVMDTEAFF	TGTGCCAGTAGTAAGACAGGGGGCGTTATGGACACTGAAGCTTTCTTT
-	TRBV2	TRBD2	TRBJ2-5	CASRSRGGGWETQYF	TGTGCCAGCAGGTCGAGGGGCGGGGGTTGGGAGACCCAGTACTTC
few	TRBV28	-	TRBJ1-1	CASSLLAGSNTEAFF	TGTGCCAGCAGTTTATTGGCGGGATCCAACACTGAAGCTTTCTTT
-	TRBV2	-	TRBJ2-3	CASTGLRGGTDTQYF	TGTGCCAGCACTGGCCTCCGCGGGGGCACAGATACGCAGTATTTT
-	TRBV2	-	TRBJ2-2	CASSEVGQGLHPNTGELFF	TGTGCCAGCAGTGAGGTGGGTCAGGGGCTACACCCGAACACCGGGGAGCTGTTTTTT
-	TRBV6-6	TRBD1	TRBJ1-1	CASSYAGGGTEAFF	TGTGCCAGCAGTTACGCAGGGGGCGGCACTGAAGCTTTCTTT
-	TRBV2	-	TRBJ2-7	CASSDWGRGGEQYF	TGTGCCAGCAGTGATTGGGGCAGGGGTGGCGAGCAGTACTTC
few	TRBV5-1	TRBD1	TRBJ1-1	CASSPGGENTEAFF	TGCGCCAGCAGCCCAGGGGGAGAGAACACTGAAGCTTTCTTT
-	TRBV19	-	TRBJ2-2	CASSISTNTNTGELFF	TGTGCCAGTAGTATCAGTACCAATACGAACACCGGGGAGCTGTTTTTT
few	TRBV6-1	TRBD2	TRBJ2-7	CASSTGRGAYEQYF	TGTGCCAGCAGTACGGGACGGGGGGCCTACGAGCAGTACTTC
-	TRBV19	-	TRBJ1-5	CASSSRLSRGGLNQPQHF	TGTGCCAGTAGTTCCCGACTTTCCAGGGGAGGGTTAAATCAGCCCCAGCATTTT
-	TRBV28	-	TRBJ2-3	CASSLDDRDTDTQYF	TGTGCCAGCAGTTTAGACGACAGAGACACAGATACGCAGTATTTT
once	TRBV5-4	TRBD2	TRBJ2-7	CASSRGTSGNEQYF	TGTGCCAGCAGCCGGGGGACTAGCGGGAACGAGCAGTACTTC
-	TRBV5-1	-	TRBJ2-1	CASSVDNEQFF	TGCGCCAGCAGCGTAGACAATGAGCAGTTCTTC
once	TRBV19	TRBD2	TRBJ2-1	CASSITSGYNEQFF	TGTGCCAGTAGTATCACTAGCGGTTACAATGAGCAGTTCTTC
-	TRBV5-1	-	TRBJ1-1	CASSLGGAQEAFF	TGCGCCAGCAGCTTGGGCGGGGCCCAGGAAGCTTTCTTT
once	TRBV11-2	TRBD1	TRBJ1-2	CASSQFRDRASLDGYTF	TGTGCCAGCAGCCAATTTCGGGACAGGGCGTCTCTTGATGGCTACACCTTC
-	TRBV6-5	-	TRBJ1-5	CASSKSERQPQHF	TGTGCCAGCAGTAAGAGTGAGAGACAGCCCCAGCATTTT
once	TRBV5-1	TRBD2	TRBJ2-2	CASRPTSVNTGELFF	TGCGCCAGCAGACCCACTAGCGTTAACACCGGGGAGCTGTTTTTT
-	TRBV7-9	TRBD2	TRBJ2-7	CASSLVAGEQYF	TGTGCCAGCAGCTTAGTAGCGGGGGAGCAGTACTTC
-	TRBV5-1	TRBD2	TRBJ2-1	CASSLAPRREGNEQFF	TGCGCCAGCAGCTTGGCCCCTCGGCGGGAGGGAAATGAGCAGTTCTTC
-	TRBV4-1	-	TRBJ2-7	CASSQGGFYEQYF	TGCGCCAGCAGCCAAGGGGGCTTCTACGAGCAGTACTTC
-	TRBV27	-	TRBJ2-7	CASSNGSPPNEQYF	TGTGCCAGCAGTAACGGGTCACCCCCAAACGAGCAGTACTTC
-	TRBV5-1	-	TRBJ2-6	CASSFPLQLTGPAGANVLTF	TGCGCCAGCAGCTTTCCCCTGCAGTTGACAGGACCCGCTGGGGCCAACGTCCTGACTTTC
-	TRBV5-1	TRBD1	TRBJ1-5	CASSLGTGLNQPQHF	TGCGCCAGCAGCTTGGGGACAGGACTAAATCAGCCCCAGCATTTT
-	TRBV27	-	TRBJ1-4	CASSLFGGTNEKLFF	TGTGCCAGCAGTTTATTTGGTGGCACTAATGAAAAACTGTTTTTT